This TCR beta chain was retrieved from a study of T cell repertoires in cytomegalovirus infection. Per germline, CDR1 SEHNR and CDR2 FQNEAQ (reference sequence). V lost 5 bases and J lost 3, with 11 bases in between. This CDR3 has 13 amino acids. TCRdb processed the reads anew with MiXCR; each CDR3 protein has one entry. The table has under 150,000 distinct CDR3 sequences, 30% seen once. This clonotype was recorded at least ten times. Its specificity is unknown. This clonotype originated in a human donor in good health (CMV status not recorded). Some clones in this sample may be carry-over from other donors' samples. The chain has TRBV7-9 and TRBJ2-7, with no clear D. Sample: CD8+ T cells from cultured PBMCs, taken from culture after CMV antigen stimulation. The CDR3 is CASSPQVGYEQYF. The CDR3 region has the DNA TGTGCCAGCAGCCCTCAGGTGGGCTACGAGCAGTACTTC. The variable domain in full, completed from reference TRBV7-9 and TRBJ2-7, reads DTGVSQNPRHKITKRGQNVTFRCDPISEHNRLYWYRQTLGQGPEFLTYFQNEAQLEKSRLLSDRFSAERPKGSFSTLEIQRTEQGDSAMYLCASSPQVGYEQYFGPGTRLTVT.